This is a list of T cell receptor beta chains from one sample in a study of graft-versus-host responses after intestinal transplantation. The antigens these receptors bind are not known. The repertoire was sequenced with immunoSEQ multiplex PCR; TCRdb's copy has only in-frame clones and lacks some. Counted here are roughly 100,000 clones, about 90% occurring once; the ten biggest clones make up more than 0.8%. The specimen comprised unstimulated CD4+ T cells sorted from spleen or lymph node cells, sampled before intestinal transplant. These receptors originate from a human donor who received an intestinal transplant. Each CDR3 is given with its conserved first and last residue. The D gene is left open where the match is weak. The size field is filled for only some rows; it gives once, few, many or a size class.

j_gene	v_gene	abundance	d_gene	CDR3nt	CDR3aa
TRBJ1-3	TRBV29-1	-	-	TGCAGCGGAAGAGGGGCGGGAAACACCATATATTTT	CSGRGAGNTIYF
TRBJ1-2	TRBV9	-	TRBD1	TGTGCCAGCAGCGTAGATCAGGGACAGGGCTTCTATGGCTACACCTTC	CASSVDQGQGFYGYTF
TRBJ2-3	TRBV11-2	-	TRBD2	TGTGCCAGCAGCCCAACTAGCGGGGGGCTTCGCACAGATACGCAGTATTTT	CASSPTSGGLRTDTQYF
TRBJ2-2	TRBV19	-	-	TGTGCCAGCGCGGACCGGGACCCACGAACCGGGGAGCTGTTTTTT	CASADRDPRTGELFF
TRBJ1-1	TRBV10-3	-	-	TGTGCCATCAGTGAGTCCGGGCAGAAGAACACTGAAGCTTTCTTT	CAISESGQKNTEAFF
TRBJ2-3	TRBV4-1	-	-	TGCGCCAGCAGCCTTCTCGGAGTAAGTACAGATACGCAGTATTTT	CASSLLGVSTDTQYF
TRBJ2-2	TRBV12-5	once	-	TGTGCTAGTGGTTTGGCCCTCCTAGCAGCGAACACCGGGGAGCTGTTTTTT	CASGLALLAANTGELFF
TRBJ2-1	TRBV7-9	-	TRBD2	TGTGCCAGCAGCCCGCCGGGACTAGCGGGAGCGAGTGAGCAGTTCTTC	CASSPPGLAGASEQFF
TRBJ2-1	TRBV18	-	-	TGTGCCAGCTCACTATACCCGTCCAATGAGCAGTTCTTC	CASSLYPSNEQFF
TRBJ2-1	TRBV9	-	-	TGTGCCAGCAGCGTAGTTGAGGGAGCCTACAATGAGCAGTTCTTC	CASSVVEGAYNEQFF
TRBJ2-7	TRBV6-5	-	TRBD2	TGTGCCAGCAGCCCCGTAGCGGGAGGTCTCCACGAGCAGTACTTC	CASSPVAGGLHEQYF
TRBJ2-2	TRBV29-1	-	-	TGCAGCGTTGCCCAAAGGACATACACCGGGGAGCTGTTTTTT	CSVAQRTYTGELFF
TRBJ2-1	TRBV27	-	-	TGTGCCAGCAGTTTCAGGGGGGCTAGATACAATGAGCAGTTCTTC	CASSFRGARYNEQFF
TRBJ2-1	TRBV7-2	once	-	TGTGCCAGCAGCTTCCCGAGCTCCTACAATGAGCAGTTCTTC	CASSFPSSYNEQFF
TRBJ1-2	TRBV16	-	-	TGTGCCAGCAGCCAATTGAGGTATGGCTACACCTTC	CASSQLRYGYTF
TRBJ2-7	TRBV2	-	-	TGTGCCAGCACCCGAGTTGGGAGCTCCTACGAGCAGTACTTC	CASTRVGSSYEQYF
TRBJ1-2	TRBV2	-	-	TGTGCCAGCAGTACAGGACGTGGGGGGTCCTATGGCTACACCTTC	CASSTGRGGSYGYTF
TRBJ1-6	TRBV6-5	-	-	TGTGCCAGCAGTTATTTTGAGGAGTATAATTCACCCCTCCACTTT	CASSYFEEYNSPLHF
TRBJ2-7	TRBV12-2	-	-	TGTGCAAGTCGCTTAGGTAACGCGGCGAGGGCCGAGCAGTACTTC	CASRLGNAARAEQYF
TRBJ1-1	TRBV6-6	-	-	TGTGCCAGCAGTTACCAACTGGGGAACACTGAAGCTTTCTTT	CASSYQLGNTEAFF
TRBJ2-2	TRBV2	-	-	TGTGCCAGCAGTGATTCAGGGACCGGGGAGCTGTTTTTT	CASSDSGTGELFF
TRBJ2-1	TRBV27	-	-	TGTGCCAGTAAATCCTACAATGAGCAGTTCTTC	CASKSYNEQFF
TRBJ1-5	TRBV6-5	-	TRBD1	TGTGCCAGCCGGGACAGGGCGAATCAGCCCCAGCATTTT	CASRDRANQPQHF
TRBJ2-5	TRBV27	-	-	TGTGCCAGCAGTTTGGGCGGTAAAGAGACCCAGTACTTC	CASSLGGKETQYF
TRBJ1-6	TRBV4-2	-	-	TGTGCCAGCAGCCAAGATCTTAGCGGGACCCACCTGCTGCCCCTCCACTTT	CASSQDLSGTHLLPLHF
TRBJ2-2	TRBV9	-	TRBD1	TGTGCCAGCAGCGTAGGGACAGGGAACACCGGGGAGCTGTTTTTT	CASSVGTGNTGELFF
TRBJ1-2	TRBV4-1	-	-	TGCGCCAGCAGCCACCTGGTCAAGGGACCTAACTATGGCTACACCTTC	CASSHLVKGPNYGYTF
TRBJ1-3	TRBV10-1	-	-	TGCGCCAGCCAAGGGGGGCTTGGAAACACCATATATTTT	CASQGGLGNTIYF
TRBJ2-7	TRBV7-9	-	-	TGTGCCAGCAGCTCATGGGGCCTGAACTACGAGCAGTACTTC	CASSSWGLNYEQYF
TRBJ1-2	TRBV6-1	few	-	TGTGCCGCAACACGCACAGGGCCCGTTCGCTACACCTTC	CAATRTGPVRYTF
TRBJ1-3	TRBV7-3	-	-	TGTGCCAGCAGCCGAATAGGGGACACCATATATTTT	CASSRIGDTIYF
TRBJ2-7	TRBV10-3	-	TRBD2	TGTGCCATCAGTGACCCGCGGGGATTAGCGGGGTCCTACGAGCAGTACTTC	CAISDPRGLAGSYEQYF
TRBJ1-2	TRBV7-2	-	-	TGTGCCAGCAGCTTAGCGCGTCCGGGGAATGGTTATGGCTACACCTTC	CASSLARPGNGYGYTF
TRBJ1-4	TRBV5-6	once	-	TGTGCCAGCAGCCGCGGGGCCGCCTTTAATGAAAAACTGTTTTTT	CASSRGAAFNEKLFF
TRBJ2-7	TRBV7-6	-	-	TGTGCCAGCAGCTTAGCGTCCGCGGGGATGAACTACGAGCAGTACTTC	CASSLASAGMNYEQYF
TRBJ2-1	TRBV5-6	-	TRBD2	TGTGCCAGCAGCTTCAGACTAGCGGGGGGGCGGCTTGAGCAGTTCTTC	CASSFRLAGGRLEQFF
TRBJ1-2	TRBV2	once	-	TGTGCCAGCGGGGGGAAGGGGATCATCTATGGCTACACCTTC	CASGGKGIIYGYTF
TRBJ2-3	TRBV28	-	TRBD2	TGTGCCAGCAGGAGACCGGGACTAGCCGCAGATACGCAGTATTTT	CASRRPGLAADTQYF